The 12 T cell receptor beta chains in this list originate from one sample, sequenced in a study of human T cells and chemical hapten exposure. From the RACE reads, TCRdb called clonotypes with MiXCR, one entry per CDR3 protein. This table has more than 80,000 distinct CDR3 sequences, under 9% appearing once. Indicated time point: patch test 1, 2 weeks after DPC sensitization. Regarding treatment: therapeutic diphenylcyclopropenone sensitization with weekly scalp DPC. The sample in question was whole blood, obtained in connection with sensitization to the hapten diphenylcyclopropenone (DPC). All receptors come from a woman aged 30 to 39 with alopecia areata. Some clones in this sample may be carry-over from other donors' samples.

This clonotype is labeled medium-sized (0.01 to 0.1%). V and J are TRBV15 and TRBJ2-6; D unclear. The V end was cut by 1 base, the J end by 0 bases, with 4 bases between. The CDR3 consists of 15 residues. CDR1 LNHNV and CDR2 YYDKDF come from the germline V gene (reference sequence). The DNA for the CDR3 is TGTGCCACCAGCAGAGGTTCCTCTGGGGCCAACGTCCTGACTTTC. Protein: CATSRGSSGANVLTF.

The chain couples TRBV18 to TRBJ2-5, with D tentatively TRBD1 (6 bases). CDR1 KGHSH and CDR2 LQKENI come from the germline V gene. Trimming took off 6 bases at V and 1 base at J, with 12 bases between the two ends. This CDR3 contains 14 residues. The CDR3 region is CASSPQGPQETQYF. The CDR3 DNA is TGTGCCAGCTCTCCTCAGGGGCCCCAAGAGACCCAGTACTTC.

The V call is TRBV7-9, the J call TRBJ1-1; D ambiguous. Between the trimmed V and J ends, which lost 5 bases and 0 bases, there was a span of 10 bases. Germline V gene lookup returns CDR1 SEHNR and CDR2 FQNEAQ (reference sequence). This CDR3 region has 14 residues. CDR3 sequence (DNA): TGTGCCAGCAGCCTACAGAGTCTGAACACTGAAGCTTTCTTT. Its protein is CASSLQSLNTEAFF. Full variable domain (outside the CDR3, taken from reference TRBV7-9 and TRBJ1-1): DTGVSQNPRHKITKRGQNVTFRCDPISEHNRLYWYRQTLGQGPEFLTYFQNEAQLEKSRLLSDRFSAERPKGSFSTLEIQRTEQGDSAMYLCASSLQSLNTEAFFGQGTRLTVV.

The table lists this clonotype with a few counts. The chain has TRBV5-6 and TRBJ2-3; 13 bases are shared with TRBD2. There are 17 residues in the CDR3. In germline, CDR1 is SGHDT, CDR2 YYEEEE. V was pared by 4 bases and J by 3 bases, with 8 bases of the junction left unmatched. The CDR3 nucleotides are TGTGCCAGCAGCCGAAGGACTAGCGGGGGTAGTACAGATACGCAGTATTTT. Amino acid sequence: CASSRRTSGGSTDTQYF. The full variable domain, its missing parts supplied by reference TRBV5-6 and TRBJ2-3, is DAGVTQSPTHLIKTRGQQVTLRCSPKSGHDTVSWYQQALGQGPQFIFQYYEEEERQRGNFPDRFSGHQFPNYSSELNVNALLLGDSALYLCASSRRTSGGSTDTQYFGPGTRLTVL.

This clonotype was seen ten or more times. This chain joins TRBV20-1 and TRBJ2-5; 7 nucleotides line up with TRBD1. This CDR3 spans 14 amino acids. V lost 4 bases to trimming and J lost 3 bases; unmatched junction nucleotides: 8. Germline-derived CDR1 and CDR2 are DFQATT and SNEGSKA (reference sequence). As DNA, the CDR3 is TGCAGTGCTAATTTGGGACAGAAGGAAGAGACCCAGTACTTC. Translated: CSANLGQKEETQYF.

This clonotype appeared many times. The chain's CDR3 is CASTEDGTSYEQFF. CDR3 in DNA: TGTGCCAGCACTGAAGACGGGACTAGCTATGAGCAGTTCTTC. The chain has TRBV6-2 or TRBV6-3 and TRBJ2-1, with TRBD2 identical over 9 bases. The CDR3 totals 14 residues. With 7 bases clipped from V and 8 bases from J, the junction kept 9 bases outside the gene matches. Per germline, CDR1 MNHEY and CDR2 SVGEGT.

This clonotype was seen at least ten times. CDR3 sequence reads: CASSLGTLRTGELFF. CDR3 nucleotide sequence: TGCGCCAGCAGCTTGGGGACTTTGAGGACCGGGGAGCTGTTTTTT. The rearrangement uses TRBV5-1 and TRBJ2-2; D perhaps matches TRBD2 (5 bases). The V end was cut by 0 bases, the J end by 5 bases, with 11 bases between. The CDR3 spans 15 residues. The V gene's germline CDR1 is SGHRS and CDR2 YFSETQ. The full variable domain, rest sourced from reference TRBV5-1 and TRBJ2-2, is KAGVTQTPRYLIKTRGQQVTLSCSPISGHRSVSWYQQTPGQGLQFLFEYFSETQRNKGNFPGRFSGRQFSNSRSEMNVSTLELGDSALYLCASSLGTLRTGELFFGEGSRLTVL.

In this sample, this clonotype turned up once. This may come from a read error, since a much larger clone is one base off. CDR3 sequence reads: CASSLRGTVNEKLFF. In nucleotides, the CDR3 is TGTGCCAGCAGCTTACGCGGGACAGTTAATGAAAAACTGTTTTTT. This rearrangement joins TRBV7-9 to TRBJ1-4, with TRBD1 identical over 7 bases. CDR1 and CDR2 (germline): SEHNR, FQNEAQ (reference sequence). This CDR3 is 15 amino acids long. Trimming removed 2 bases from V and 4 bases from J; junction bases left unmatched: 4. Using reference TRBV7-9 and TRBJ1-4 for the parts outside the CDR3, the full variable domain is DTGVSQNPRHKITKRGQNVTFRCDPISEHNRLYWYRQTLGQGPEFLTYFQNEAQLEKSRLLSDRFSAERPKGSFSTLEIQRTEQGDSAMYLCASSLRGTVNEKLFFGSGTQLSVL.

The chain employs TRBV6-6 and TRBJ1-6; possible D gene TRBD1, 6 bases. This CDR3 contains 15 residues. From germline, CDR1 is MNHNY and CDR2 SVGAGI (reference sequence). Trimming stripped 6 bases from V and 9 bases from J, with 18 bases between. As DNA, the CDR3 is TGTGCCAGCAGCACCGAAGTGGGGGCGGGTTCACCCCTCCACTTT. Residues: CASSTEVGAGSPLHF.

The V call is TRBV9, the J call TRBJ2-7, with D perhaps matching TRBD1 (5 bases). Germline CDR1 is SGDLS and CDR2 is YYNGEE. The CDR3 is 14 amino acids. Trimming removed 2 bases from V and 1 base from J, with 10 bases in between. The CDR3 sequence: CASSVKGDSYEQYF. DNA for the CDR3: TGTGCCAGCAGCGTTAAAGGGGATTCCTACGAGCAGTACTTC.

This clonotype was recorded many times. The V call is TRBV12-3 or TRBV12-4, the J call TRBJ2-7; TRBD1 is a possible D gene (5 bases). This CDR3 spans 13 amino acids. The ends were cut back, 3 bases at V and 2 bases at J, with 8 bases in the middle. CDR3 amino acids: CASSLTATYEQYF. CDR3 in DNA: TGTGCCAGCAGTTTGACAGCCACCTACGAGCAGTACTTC.

This clonotype was recorded many times. V gene TRBV27 combines with J gene TRBJ2-4; D may be TRBD2 (7 bases). V lost 2 bases and J 0 bases, leaving 14 bases between the germline ends. The CDR3 is 17 residues long. Germline V gives CDR1 MNHEY, CDR2 SMNVEV (reference sequence). The CDR3 loop reads CASSLIGGRAAKNIQYF. The CDR3 DNA sequence: TGTGCCAGCAGTTTAATCGGGGGGCGAGCAGCCAAAAACATTCAGTACTTC.